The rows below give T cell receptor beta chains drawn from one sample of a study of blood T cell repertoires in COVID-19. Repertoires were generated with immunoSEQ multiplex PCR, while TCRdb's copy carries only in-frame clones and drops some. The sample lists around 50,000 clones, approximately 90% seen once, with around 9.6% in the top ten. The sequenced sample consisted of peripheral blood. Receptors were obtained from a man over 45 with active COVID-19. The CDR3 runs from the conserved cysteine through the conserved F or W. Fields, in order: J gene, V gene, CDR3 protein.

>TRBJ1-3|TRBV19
CASSSQRNSGNTIYF
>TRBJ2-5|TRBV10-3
CAISDLSGTGEETQYF
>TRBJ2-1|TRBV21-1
CASSTHLAGGPGGDEQFF
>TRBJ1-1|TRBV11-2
CASSLGRSAEAFF
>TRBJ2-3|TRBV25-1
CASSGVAGGSDTQYF
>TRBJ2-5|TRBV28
CASSSRHWGVSVETQYF
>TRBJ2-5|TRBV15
CATRSSGGWETQYF
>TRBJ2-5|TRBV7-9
CASSPGLVQGEETQYF
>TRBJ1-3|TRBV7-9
CASGRTGEPGNTIYF
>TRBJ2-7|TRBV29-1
CSVEERGFTREQYF
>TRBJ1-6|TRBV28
CASSQGQSNSPLHF
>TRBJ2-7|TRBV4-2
CASSQTGNRDEQYF
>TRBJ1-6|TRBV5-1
CASSPGTVNSPLHF
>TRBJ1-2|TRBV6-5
CASRARGGGYGYTF
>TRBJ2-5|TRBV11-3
CASSPGTAEETQYF
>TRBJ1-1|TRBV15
CATSRDTGLTEAFF
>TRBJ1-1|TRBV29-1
CSVRENWNTEAFF
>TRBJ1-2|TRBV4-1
CASSQEGGGHGYTF
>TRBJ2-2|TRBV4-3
CASSLPGPGELFF
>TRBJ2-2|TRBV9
CASSVNPGDDGELFF
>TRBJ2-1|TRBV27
CASSLRTYRAASYNEQFF
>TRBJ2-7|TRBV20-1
CSASSGGGEQYF
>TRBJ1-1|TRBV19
CASSQGAVDTEAFF
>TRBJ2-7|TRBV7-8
CASSLGGRSDEQYF
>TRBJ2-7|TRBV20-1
CSASPPPRGLNYEQYF
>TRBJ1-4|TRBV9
CASSGRTGDGEKLFF
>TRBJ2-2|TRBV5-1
CASSGWTSGELFF
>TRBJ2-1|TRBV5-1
CASSLDSSYNEQFF
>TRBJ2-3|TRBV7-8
CGTSGGPTDTQYF
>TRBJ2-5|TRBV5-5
CASSRGGAGALGETQYF
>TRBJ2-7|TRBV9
CASSAGQAVYEQYF
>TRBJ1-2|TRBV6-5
CASSLRGRLDYTF
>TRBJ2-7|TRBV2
CASSQTASYEQYF
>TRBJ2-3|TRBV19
CASSIGGGTRYTDTQYF
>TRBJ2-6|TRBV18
CASSPRTGGLSGANVLTF
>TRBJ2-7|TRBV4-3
CASSPSGPEDEQYF
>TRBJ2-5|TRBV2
CASSPVATQYF
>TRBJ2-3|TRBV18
CASSPTTGGATDTQYF
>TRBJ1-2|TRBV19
CASSNPDRDYGYTF
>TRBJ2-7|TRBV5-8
CASSLTPGSTLEEEQYF